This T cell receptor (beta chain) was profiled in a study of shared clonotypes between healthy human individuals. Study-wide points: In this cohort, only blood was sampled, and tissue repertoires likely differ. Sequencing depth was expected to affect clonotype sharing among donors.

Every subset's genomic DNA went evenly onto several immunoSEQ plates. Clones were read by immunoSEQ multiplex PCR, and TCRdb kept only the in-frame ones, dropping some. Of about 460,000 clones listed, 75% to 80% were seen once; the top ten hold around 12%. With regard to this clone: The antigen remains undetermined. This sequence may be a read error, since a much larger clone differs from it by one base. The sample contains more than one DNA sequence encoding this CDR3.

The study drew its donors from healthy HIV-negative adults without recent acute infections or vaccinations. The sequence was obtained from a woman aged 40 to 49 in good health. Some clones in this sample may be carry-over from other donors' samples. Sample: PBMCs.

DNA of the CDR3: TGCGCCAGCAGTCCCGGAGTTAGGTGGTACTTC. Protein sequence: CASSPGVRWYF. This sequence joins TRBV6-5 and TRBJ2-7; unclear D gene. Germline V lookup: CDR1 MNHEY, CDR2 SVGAGI. CDR3 length: 11 residues.